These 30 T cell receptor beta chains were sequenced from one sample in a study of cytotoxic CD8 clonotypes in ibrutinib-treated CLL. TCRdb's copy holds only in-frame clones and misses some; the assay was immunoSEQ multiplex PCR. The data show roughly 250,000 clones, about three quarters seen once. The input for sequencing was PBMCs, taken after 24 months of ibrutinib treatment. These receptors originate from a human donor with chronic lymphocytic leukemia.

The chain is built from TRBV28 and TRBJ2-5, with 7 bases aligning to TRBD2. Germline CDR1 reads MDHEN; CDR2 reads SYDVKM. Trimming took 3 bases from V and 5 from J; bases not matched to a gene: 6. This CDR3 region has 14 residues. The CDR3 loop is CASSLWEGRETQYF. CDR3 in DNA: TGTGCCAGCAGTTTGTGGGAGGGCCGCGAGACCCAGTACTTC. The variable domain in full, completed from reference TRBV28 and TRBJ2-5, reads DVKVTQSSRYLVKRTGEKVFLECVQDMDHENMFWYRQDPGLGLRLIYFSYDVKMKEKGDIPEGYSVSREKKERFSLILESASTNQTSMYLCASSLWEGRETQYFGPGTRLLVL.

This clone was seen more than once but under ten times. The CDR3 reads CASSLSSMNTEAFF. In DNA form, the CDR3 reads TGTGCCAGCAGCTTAAGTAGCATGAACACTGAAGCTTTCTTT. V and J are TRBV11-2 and TRBJ1-1; D is undetermined. CDR3 length equals 14 residues. Germline V gene data show CDR1 as SGHAT and CDR2 as FQNNGV. V lost 2 bases, J lost 0 bases, and 7 bases lay in between.

The CDR3, as DNA: TGTGCCAGCAGCCACTCGGCCTACGAGCAGTACTTC. This codes for CASSHSAYEQYF. The rearrangement joins TRBV6-5 to TRBJ2-7, with no clear D. Germline V gives CDR1 MNHEY, CDR2 SVGAGI. There are 12 residues in the CDR3. Trimming removed 6 bases from V and 2 bases from J, with 8 bases in between.

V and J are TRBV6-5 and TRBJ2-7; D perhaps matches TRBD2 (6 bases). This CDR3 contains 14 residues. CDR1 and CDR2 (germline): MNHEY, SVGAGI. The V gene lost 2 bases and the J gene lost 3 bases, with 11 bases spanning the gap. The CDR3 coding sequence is TGTGCCAGCAGTTACCGGGAGTTGGGCTACGAGCAGTACTTC. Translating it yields CASSYRELGYEQYF.

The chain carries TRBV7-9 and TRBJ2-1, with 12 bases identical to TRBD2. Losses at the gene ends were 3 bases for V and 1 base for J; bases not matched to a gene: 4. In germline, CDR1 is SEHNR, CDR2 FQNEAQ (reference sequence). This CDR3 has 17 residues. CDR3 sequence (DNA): TGTGCCAGCAGCTTGACTAGCGGGAGTTTGTCCTACAATGAGCAGTTCTTC. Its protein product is CASSLTSGSLSYNEQFF. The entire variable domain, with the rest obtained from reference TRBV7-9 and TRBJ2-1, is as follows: DTGVSQNPRHKITKRGQNVTFRCDPISEHNRLYWYRQTLGQGPEFLTYFQNEAQLEKSRLLSDRFSAERPKGSFSTLEIQRTEQGDSAMYLCASSLTSGSLSYNEQFFGPGTRLTVL.

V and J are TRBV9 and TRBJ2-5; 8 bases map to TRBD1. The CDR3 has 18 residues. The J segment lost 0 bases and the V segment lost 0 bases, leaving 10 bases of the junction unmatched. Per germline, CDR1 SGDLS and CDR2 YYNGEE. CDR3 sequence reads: CASSVGLAGQAYQETQYF. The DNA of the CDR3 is TGTGCCAGCAGCGTAGGGCTTGCGGGACAGGCGTACCAAGAGACCCAGTACTTC.

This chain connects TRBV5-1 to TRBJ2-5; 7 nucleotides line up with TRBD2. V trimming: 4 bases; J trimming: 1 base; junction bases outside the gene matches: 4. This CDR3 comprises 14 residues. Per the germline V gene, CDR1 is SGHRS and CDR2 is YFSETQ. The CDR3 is CASSPGGSQETQYF. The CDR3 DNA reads TGCGCCAGCAGCCCGGGCGGGAGCCAAGAGACCCAGTACTTC.

CDR3 coding DNA: TGCGCCAGCAGCTTGGCCGGGATTCCTGGGGATGAGCAGTTCTTC. Encoded protein: CASSLAGIPGDEQFF. The chain links TRBV5-1 to TRBJ2-1, with D possibly TRBD2 on 5 matching bases. V shed 0 bases and J shed 8 bases, with 15 bases lying between them. This CDR3 is 15 amino acids long. Per germline, CDR1 SGHRS and CDR2 YFSETQ.

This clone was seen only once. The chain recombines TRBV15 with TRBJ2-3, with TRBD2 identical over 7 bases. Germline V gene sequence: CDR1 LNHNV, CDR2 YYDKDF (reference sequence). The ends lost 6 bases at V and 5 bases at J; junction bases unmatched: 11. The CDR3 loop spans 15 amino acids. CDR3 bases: TGTGCCACCAGGGCTAGCGGATTGGGCGGAGATACGCAGTATTTT. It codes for CATRASGLGGDTQYF. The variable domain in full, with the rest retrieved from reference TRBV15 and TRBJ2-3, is DAMVIQNPRYQVTQFGKPVTLSCSQTLNHNVMYWYQQKSSQAPKLLFHYYDKDFNNEADTPDNFQSRRPNTSFCFLDIRSPGLGDTAMYLCATRASGLGGDTQYFGPGTRLTVL.

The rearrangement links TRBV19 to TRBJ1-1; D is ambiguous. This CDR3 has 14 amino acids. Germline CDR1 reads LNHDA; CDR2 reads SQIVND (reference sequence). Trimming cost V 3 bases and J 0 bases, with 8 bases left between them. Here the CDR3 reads CASSIPGMNTEAFF. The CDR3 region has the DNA TGTGCCAGTAGTATCCCGGGAATGAACACTGAAGCTTTCTTT. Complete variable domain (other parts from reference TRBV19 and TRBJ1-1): DGGITQSPKYLFRKEGQNVTLSCEQNLNHDAMYWYRQDPGQGLRLIYYSQIVNDFQKGDIAEGYSVSREKKESFPLTVTSAQKNPTAFYLCASSIPGMNTEAFFGQGTRLTVV.

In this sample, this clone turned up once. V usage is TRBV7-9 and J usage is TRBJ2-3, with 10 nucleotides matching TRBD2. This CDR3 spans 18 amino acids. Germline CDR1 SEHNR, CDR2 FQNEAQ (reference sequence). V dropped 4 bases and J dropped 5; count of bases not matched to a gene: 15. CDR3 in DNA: TGTGCCAGCAGCTCCGGTTGGGTCAGCGGGAGGGCCGGAGATACGCAGTATTTT. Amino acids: CASSSGWVSGRAGDTQYF. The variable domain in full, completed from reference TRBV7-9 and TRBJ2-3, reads DTGVSQNPRHKITKRGQNVTFRCDPISEHNRLYWYRQTLGQGPEFLTYFQNEAQLEKSRLLSDRFSAERPKGSFSTLEIQRTEQGDSAMYLCASSSGWVSGRAGDTQYFGPGTRLTVL.

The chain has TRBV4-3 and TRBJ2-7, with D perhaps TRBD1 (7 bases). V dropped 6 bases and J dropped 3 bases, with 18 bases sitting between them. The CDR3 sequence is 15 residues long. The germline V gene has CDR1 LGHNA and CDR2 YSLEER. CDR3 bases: TGCGCCAGCAGTGTGAACAGGGGAGGAATCTACGAGCAGTACTTC. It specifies CASSVNRGGIYEQYF.

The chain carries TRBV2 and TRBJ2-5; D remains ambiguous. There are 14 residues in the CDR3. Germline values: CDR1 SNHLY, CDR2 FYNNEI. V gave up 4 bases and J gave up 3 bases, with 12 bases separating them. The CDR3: CASSGLPGEETQYF. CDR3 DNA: TGTGCCAGCAGTGGGCTACCCGGAGAAGAGACCCAGTACTTC.

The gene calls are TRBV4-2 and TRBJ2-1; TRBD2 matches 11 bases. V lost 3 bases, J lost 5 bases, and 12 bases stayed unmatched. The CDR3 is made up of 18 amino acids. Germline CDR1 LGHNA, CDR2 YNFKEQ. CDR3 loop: CASSHQSLTSGKDNEQFF. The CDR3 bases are TGTGCCAGCAGCCACCAATCCCTGACTAGCGGGAAGGACAATGAGCAGTTCTTC.

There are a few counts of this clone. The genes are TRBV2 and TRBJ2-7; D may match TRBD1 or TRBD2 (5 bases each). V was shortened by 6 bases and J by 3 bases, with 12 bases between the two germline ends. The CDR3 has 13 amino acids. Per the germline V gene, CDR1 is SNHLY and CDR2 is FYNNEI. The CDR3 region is CASRGDGGYEQYF. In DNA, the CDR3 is TGTGCCAGCAGGGGGGACGGAGGCTACGAGCAGTACTTC.

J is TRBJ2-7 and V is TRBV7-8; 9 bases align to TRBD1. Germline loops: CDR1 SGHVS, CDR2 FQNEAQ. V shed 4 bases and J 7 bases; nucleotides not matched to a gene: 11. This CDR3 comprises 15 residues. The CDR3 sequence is CASSSTDRGVREQYF. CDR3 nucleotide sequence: TGTGCCAGCAGCTCGACCGACAGGGGGGTAAGGGAGCAGTACTTC.

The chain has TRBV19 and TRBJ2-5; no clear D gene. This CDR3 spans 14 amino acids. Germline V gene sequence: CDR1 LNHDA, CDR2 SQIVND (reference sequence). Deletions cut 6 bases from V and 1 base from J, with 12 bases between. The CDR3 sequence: CASSPGGGQETQYF. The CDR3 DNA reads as TGTGCCAGTAGCCCCGGCGGCGGCCAAGAGACCCAGTACTTC.

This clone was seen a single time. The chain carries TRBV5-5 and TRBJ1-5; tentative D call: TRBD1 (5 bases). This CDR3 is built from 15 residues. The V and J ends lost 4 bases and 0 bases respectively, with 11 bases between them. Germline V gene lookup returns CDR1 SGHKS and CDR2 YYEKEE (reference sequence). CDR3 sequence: CASSAGGFSNQPQHF. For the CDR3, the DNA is TGTGCCAGCAGCGCGGGGGGTTTTAGCAATCAGCCCCAGCATTTT. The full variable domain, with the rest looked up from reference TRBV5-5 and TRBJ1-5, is DAGVTQSPTHLIKTRGQQVTLRCSPISGHKSVSWYQQVLGQGPQFIFQYYEKEERGRGNFPDRFSARQFPNYSSELNVNALLLGDSALYLCASSAGGFSNQPQHFGDGTRLSIL.

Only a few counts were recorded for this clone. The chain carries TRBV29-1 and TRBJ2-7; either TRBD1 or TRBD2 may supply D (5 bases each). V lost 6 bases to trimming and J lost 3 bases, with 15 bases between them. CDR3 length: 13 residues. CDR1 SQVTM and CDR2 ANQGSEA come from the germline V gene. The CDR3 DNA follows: TGCAGCGTACGAACCGGGACGGGCTACGAGCAGTACTTC. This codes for CSVRTGTGYEQYF.

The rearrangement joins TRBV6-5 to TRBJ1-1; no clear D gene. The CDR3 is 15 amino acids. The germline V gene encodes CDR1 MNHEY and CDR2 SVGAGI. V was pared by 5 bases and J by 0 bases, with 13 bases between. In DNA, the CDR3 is TGTGCCAGCAGTAGGGAAATGCGGGTGAACACTGAAGCTTTCTTT. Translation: CASSREMRVNTEAFF.

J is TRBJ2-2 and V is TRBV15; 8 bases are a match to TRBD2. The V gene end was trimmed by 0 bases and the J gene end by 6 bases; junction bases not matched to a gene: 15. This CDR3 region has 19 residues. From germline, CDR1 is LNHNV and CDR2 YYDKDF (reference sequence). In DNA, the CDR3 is TGTGCCACCAGCAGAGATCGTTTGGGAAGCGGGAGAGGTGCCGGGGAGCTGTTTTTT. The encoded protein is CATSRDRLGSGRGAGELFF.

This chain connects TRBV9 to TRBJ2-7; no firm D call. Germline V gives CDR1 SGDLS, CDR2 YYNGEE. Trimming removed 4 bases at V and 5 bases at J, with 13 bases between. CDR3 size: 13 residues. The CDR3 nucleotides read TGTGCCAGCAGCTCAGAGGACCCCCACGAGCAGTACTTC. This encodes CASSSEDPHEQYF.

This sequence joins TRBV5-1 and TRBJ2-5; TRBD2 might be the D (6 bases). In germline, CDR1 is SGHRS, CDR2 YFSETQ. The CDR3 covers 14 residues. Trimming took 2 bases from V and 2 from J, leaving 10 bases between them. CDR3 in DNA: TGCGCCAGCAGCTTCCGTGGGGGGCAAGAGACCCAGTACTTC. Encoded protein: CASSFRGGQETQYF. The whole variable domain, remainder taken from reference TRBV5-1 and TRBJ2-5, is KAGVTQTPRYLIKTRGQQVTLSCSPISGHRSVSWYQQTPGQGLQFLFEYFSETQRNKGNFPGRFSGRQFSNSRSEMNVSTLELGDSALYLCASSFRGGQETQYFGPGTRLLVL.

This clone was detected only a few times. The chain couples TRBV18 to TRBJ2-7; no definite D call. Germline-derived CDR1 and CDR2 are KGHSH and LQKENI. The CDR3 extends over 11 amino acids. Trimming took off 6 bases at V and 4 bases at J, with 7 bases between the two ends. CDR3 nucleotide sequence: TGTGCCAGCTCGTCCGAGTACGAGCAGTACTTC. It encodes CASSSEYEQYF. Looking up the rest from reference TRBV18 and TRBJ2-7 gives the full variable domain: NAGVMQNPRHLVRRRGQEARLRCSPMKGHSHVYWYRQLPEEGLKFMVYLQKENIIDESGMPKERFSAEFPKEGPSILRIQQVVRGDSAAYFCASSSEYEQYFGPGTRLTVT.

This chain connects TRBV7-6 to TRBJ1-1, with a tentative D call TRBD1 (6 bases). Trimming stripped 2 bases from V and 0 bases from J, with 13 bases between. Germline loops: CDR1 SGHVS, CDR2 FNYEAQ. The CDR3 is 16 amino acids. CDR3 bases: TGTGCCAGCAGCTTAATTGGGGACACTATGAACACTGAAGCTTTCTTT. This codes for CASSLIGDTMNTEAFF.

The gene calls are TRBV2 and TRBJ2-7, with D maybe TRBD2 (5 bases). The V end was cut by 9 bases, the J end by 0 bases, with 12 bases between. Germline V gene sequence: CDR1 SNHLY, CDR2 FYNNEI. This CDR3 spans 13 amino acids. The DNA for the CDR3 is TGTGCCAGGACCAGCGGAAGCTCCTACGAGCAGTACTTC. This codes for CARTSGSSYEQYF.

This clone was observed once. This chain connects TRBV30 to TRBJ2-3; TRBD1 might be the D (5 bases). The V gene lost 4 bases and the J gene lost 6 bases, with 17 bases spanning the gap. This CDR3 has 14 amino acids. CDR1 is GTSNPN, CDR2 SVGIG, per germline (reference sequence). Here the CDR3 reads CAWIRGAVGDTQYF. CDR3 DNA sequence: TGTGCCTGGATTCGTGGGGCGGTTGGGGATACGCAGTATTTT.

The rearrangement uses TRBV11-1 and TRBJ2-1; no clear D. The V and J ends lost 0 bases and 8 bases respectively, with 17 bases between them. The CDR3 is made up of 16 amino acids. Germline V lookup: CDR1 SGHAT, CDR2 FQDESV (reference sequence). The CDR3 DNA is TGTGCCAGCAGCTTAGCGGTCACTCTCAAGGGCGATGAGCAGTTCTTC. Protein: CASSLAVTLKGDEQFF.

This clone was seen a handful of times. This CDR3 reads CASSQADGVSSYEQYF. The CDR3 nucleotides read TGTGCCAGCAGCCAAGCGGATGGGGTGAGCTCCTACGAGCAGTACTTC. This chain links TRBV4-2 with TRBJ2-7; D remains ambiguous. The CDR3 spans 16 residues. V lost 1 base, J lost 0 bases, and 13 bases lay in between. Germline V gene sequence: CDR1 LGHNA, CDR2 YNFKEQ.

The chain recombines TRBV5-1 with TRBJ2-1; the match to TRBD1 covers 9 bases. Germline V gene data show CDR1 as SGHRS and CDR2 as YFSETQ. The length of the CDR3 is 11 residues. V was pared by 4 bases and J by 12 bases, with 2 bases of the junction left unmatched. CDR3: CASSLGQGQFF. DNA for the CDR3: TGCGCCAGCAGCCTGGGACAGGGGCAGTTCTTC. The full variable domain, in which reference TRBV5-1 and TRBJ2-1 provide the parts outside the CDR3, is KAGVTQTPRYLIKTRGQQVTLSCSPISGHRSVSWYQQTPGQGLQFLFEYFSETQRNKGNFPGRFSGRQFSNSRSEMNVSTLELGDSALYLCASSLGQGQFFGPGTRLTVL.